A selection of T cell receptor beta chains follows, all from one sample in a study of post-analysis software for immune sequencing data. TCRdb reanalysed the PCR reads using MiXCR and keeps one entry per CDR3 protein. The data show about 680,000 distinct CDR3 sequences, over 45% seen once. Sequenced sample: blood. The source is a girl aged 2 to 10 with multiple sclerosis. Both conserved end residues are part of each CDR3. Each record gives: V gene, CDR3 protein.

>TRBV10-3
CAIRRGETQYF
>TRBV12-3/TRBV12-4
CASSLWGREETQYF
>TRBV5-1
CASSLHSTDTQYF
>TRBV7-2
CASSLTGLIGYTF
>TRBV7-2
CASSGQDYNEQFF
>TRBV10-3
CAIRADNEQFF
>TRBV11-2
CASSFGQENQPQHF
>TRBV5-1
CASGLTGGVQETQYF
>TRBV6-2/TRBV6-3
CASSRYTGNTEAFF
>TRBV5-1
CASSLGTGGDEQYF
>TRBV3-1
CASSQAPSSSYEQYF
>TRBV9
CASSVGGNRGPTRKLFF
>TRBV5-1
CASSLAEAYGYTF
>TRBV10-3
CAISDSLAGGEQFF
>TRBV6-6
CASSPLLVSETQYF
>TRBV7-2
CASSLDYSSGLHGYTF
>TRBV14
CASSQIAGVDEQFF
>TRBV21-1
CASSNTNTQYF
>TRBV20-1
CSARGWDNTDTQYF
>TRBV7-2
CASRINDEKLFF
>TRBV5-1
CASSLDRGHNYGYTF
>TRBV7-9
CASSLGQYTGELFF
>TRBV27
CASSPFGFSYEQYF
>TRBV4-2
CASSQEGGRLAGGPGLDEQFF
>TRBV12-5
CASALWGTDTQYF
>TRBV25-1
CASIPTSGQETQYF
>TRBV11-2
CASSTLYRDRVSKNIQYF
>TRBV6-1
CASSAGYRGSYEQYF
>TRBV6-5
CASSYDSGQGNSPLHF
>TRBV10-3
CAISEPGPGDEQFF
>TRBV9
CASSVGGGEDTQYF
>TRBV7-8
CASSLYSPGGSPLHF